This T cell receptor beta chain originates from a study of cytomegalovirus exposure and HLA in healthy donors. The donors were part of the 120-subject validation cohort, which stood apart from the 666-subject first cohort. TCRdb keeps only in-frame clones here, not all; method: immunoSEQ multiplex PCR. The sample has tens of thousands of clones; 94% are singletons. The source is a woman aged 18-29 years in good health and CMV-seropositive. Sequenced material: PBMCs.

DNA of the CDR3: TGTGCCAGCAGCTTTGCGTGGCCCCAGGGTAATTCACCCCTCCACTTT. Translated, it gives CASSFAWPQGNSPLHF. This chain connects TRBV5-6 to TRBJ1-6; D perhaps matches TRBD1 (5 bases). The CDR3 runs to 16 residues. V shed 2 bases and J shed 6 bases, with 15 bases lying between them. CDR1 and CDR2 from the germline V gene are SGHDT and YYEEEE. Filled out from reference TRBV5-6 and TRBJ1-6, the complete variable domain reads DAGVTQSPTHLIKTRGQQVTLRCSPKSGHDTVSWYQQALGQGPQFIFQYYEEEERQRGNFPDRFSGHQFPNYSSELNVNALLLGDSALYLCASSFAWPQGNSPLHFGNGTRLTVT.